This T cell receptor beta chain was sequenced for a study of blood T cell repertoires in COVID-19. Background on the study: T cells, B-cell-depleted T cells, or PBMCs supplied cDNA or gDNA.

After removal of 4 bases from V and 3 bases from J, the junction contained 7 bases not matched to a gene. Germline V gives CDR1 SGHKS, CDR2 YYEKEE (reference sequence). The CDR3 covers 14 residues. Assay used: immunoSEQ multiplex PCR; TCRdb lists only in-frame clones, some missing. The sample contains roughly 260,000 clones, 88% of which appear only once. Enrolment of Seattle patients took place during active infection, and they were followed longitudinally. This TCR was sampled from a woman aged 25 to 39 with COVID-19, enrolled during active disease. Sequencing was carried out using peripheral blood. The V call is TRBV5-5, the J call TRBJ2-7; 7 positions match TRBD1. The CDR3 coding sequence is TGTGCCAGCAGCCGGCCGGGACAGATCTACGAGCAGTACTTC. The encoded protein is CASSRPGQIYEQYF. Supplemented by reference TRBV5-5 and TRBJ2-7, the full variable domain reads DAGVTQSPTHLIKTRGQQVTLRCSPISGHKSVSWYQQVLGQGPQFIFQYYEKEERGRGNFPDRFSARQFPNYSSELNVNALLLGDSALYLCASSRPGQIYEQYFGPGTRLTVT.